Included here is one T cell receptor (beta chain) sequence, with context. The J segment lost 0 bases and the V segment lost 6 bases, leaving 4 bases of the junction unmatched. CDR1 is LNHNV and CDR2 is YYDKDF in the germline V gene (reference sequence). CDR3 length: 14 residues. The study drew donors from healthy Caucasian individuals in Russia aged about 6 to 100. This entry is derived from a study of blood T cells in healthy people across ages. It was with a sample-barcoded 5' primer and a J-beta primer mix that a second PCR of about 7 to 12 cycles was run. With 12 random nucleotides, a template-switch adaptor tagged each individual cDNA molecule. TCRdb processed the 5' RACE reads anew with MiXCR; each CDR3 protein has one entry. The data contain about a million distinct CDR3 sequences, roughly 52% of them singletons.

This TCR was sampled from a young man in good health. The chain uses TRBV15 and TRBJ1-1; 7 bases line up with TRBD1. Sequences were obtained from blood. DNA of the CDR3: TGTGCCACCAGACCGGGACAGTTGAACACTGAAGCTTTCTTT. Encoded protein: CATRPGQLNTEAFF.